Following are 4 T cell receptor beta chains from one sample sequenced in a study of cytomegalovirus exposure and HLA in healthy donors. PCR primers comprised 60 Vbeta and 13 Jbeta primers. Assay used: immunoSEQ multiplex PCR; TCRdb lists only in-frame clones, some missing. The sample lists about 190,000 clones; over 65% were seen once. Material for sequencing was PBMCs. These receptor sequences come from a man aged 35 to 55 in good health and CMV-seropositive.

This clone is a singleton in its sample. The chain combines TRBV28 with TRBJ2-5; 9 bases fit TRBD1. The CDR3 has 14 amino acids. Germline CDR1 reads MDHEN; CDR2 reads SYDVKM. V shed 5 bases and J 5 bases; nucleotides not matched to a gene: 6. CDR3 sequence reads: CASSLGTGRETQYF. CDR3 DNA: TGTGCCAGCAGTCTCGGGACAGGGCGTGAGACCCAGTACTTC.

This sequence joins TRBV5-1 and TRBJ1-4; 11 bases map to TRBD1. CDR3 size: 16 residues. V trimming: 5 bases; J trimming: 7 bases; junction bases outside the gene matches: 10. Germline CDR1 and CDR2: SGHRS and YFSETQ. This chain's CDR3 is CASSTGTGGRGEKLFF. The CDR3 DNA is TGCGCCAGCAGTACCGGGACAGGGGGAAGGGGTGAAAAACTGTTTTTT. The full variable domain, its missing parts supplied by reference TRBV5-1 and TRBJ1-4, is KAGVTQTPRYLIKTRGQQVTLSCSPISGHRSVSWYQQTPGQGLQFLFEYFSETQRNKGNFPGRFSGRQFSNSRSEMNVSTLELGDSALYLCASSTGTGGRGEKLFFGSGTQLSVL.

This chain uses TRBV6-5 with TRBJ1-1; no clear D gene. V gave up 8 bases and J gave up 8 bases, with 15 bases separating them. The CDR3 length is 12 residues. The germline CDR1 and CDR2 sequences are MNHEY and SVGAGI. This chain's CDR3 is CASRHPGSEAFF. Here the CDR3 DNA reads TGTGCCAGCCGACACCCCGGGAGCGAAGCTTTCTTT.

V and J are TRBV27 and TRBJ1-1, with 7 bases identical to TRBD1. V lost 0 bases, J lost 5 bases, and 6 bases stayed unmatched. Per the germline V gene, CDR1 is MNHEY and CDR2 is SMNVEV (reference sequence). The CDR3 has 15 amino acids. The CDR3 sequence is CASSLSGTARTEAFF. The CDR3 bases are TGTGCCAGCAGTTTATCCGGGACAGCAAGGACTGAAGCTTTCTTT.